This T cell receptor (beta chain) was retrieved from a study of T cell responses to AZD1222 COVID-19 vaccine. Study-level results: Females made up more of the donors, who were largely white British, and clonal diversity may have come out too low. Repertoire collection took place solely once the T cell response had peaked.

This CDR3 is 12 amino acids long. V lost 2 bases and J lost 4, with 5 bases in between. Germline values: CDR1 LGHDT, CDR2 YNNKEL (reference sequence). Recipients boosted at about 4 weeks or about 12 weeks are pooled. Sequenced by immunoSEQ multiplex PCR; TCRdb stores in-frame clones only, minus some. The sample includes tens of thousands of clones, roughly 89% seen only once; the top ten take about 9%. Regarding this clone: The antigen is undetermined.

The chain carries TRBV3-1 (or the pseudogene TRBV3-2) and TRBJ2-5; unclear D gene. This TCR was recovered from an adult who received the AZD1222 COVID-19 vaccine. The sequencing used peripheral blood, collected 28 days after the second AZD1222 dose. CDR3 DNA sequence: TGTGCCAGCAGCCAATACGGAGAGACCCAGTACTTC. Its protein product is CASSQYGETQYF.